The text below deals with one T cell receptor (beta chain). The data were obtained in a study of T-cell reconstitution after alpha-beta-depleted transplantation in children. Preparing the TCRbeta library involved the use of unique molecular identifiers. TCRdb passed the PCR reads through MiXCR, listing each CDR3 protein once. The sample has around 230,000 distinct CDR3 sequences, around a sixth seen once. The clonotype originates from a male patient under 10 years old who had a stem cell transplant for acute lymphoblastic leukemia, so the T cells may come from the graft donor. The sequences come from PBMCs, mostly from graft donor cells, collected 360 days after TCRalphabeta/CD19-depleted stem cell transplant.

CDR3 loop: CSATHRGQVEETQYF. The CDR3 nucleotides read TGCAGTGCAACTCACAGGGGGCAGGTGGAAGAGACCCAGTACTTC. The rearrangement uses TRBV20-1 and TRBJ2-5; TRBD1 matches 9 bases. CDR1 is DFQATT and CDR2 is SNEGSKA in the germline V gene (reference sequence). The CDR3 consists of 15 residues. The V and J ends lost 6 bases and 3 bases, in that order; junction bases with no gene match: 11.